This T cell receptor (beta chain) was identified during a study of siplizumab effects on memory and regulatory T cells. Overall study results and limits: Naive T cells looked more diverse than memory cells, and they looked like major contributors to the alloresponse. Proliferating Tregs in siplizumab cultures were never verified as suppressive.

Around 96,000 TCR templates underwent assay in each sample. Only in-frame clones appear in the TCRdb table, and some are missing; sequencing was by immunoSEQ multiplex PCR. The data show over 100,000 clones, 93% seen once. Notes on this clone: The antigen remains undetermined.

CDR3 length equals 14 residues. Per the germline V gene, CDR1 is SGHRS and CDR2 is YFSETQ. The germline V and J ends were trimmed by 0 bases and 4 bases, with 10 bases remaining between them. V usage is TRBV5-1 and J usage is TRBJ1-2; perhaps TRBD1 as D (5 bases). Material: non-Treg CD4+ T cells sorted from blood. This receptor was identified in a human donor in good health. The CDR3 nucleotides read TGCGCCAGCAGCTTGGTGGAGGGGCCCTATGGCTACACCTTC. Protein sequence: CASSLVEGPYGYTF.